The TCR beta chain under discussion was sequenced for a study of blood T cell repertoires in COVID-19. TCRdb's table, derived via immunoSEQ multiplex PCR, lists solely in-frame clones and lacks some. The sample lists about 250,000 clones, roughly 83% occurring once. This CDR3 has 16 residues. The junction had 11 bases not matched to a gene; V was cut back by 4 bases and J by 6 bases. Germline V gene lookup returns CDR1 MNHEY and CDR2 SVGAGI. This clonotype originated in a woman of 80 years or more with COVID-19, enrolled during active disease. The rearrangement links TRBV6-5 to TRBJ1-1; 10 bases match TRBD1. The sample taken for sequencing was peripheral blood. The CDR3 reads CASSLILRDRGAEAFF. The CDR3 DNA reads TGTGCCAGCAGTTTAATACTCAGGGACAGGGGCGCTGAAGCTTTCTTT.